What follows are 19 T cell receptor beta chains derived from one specimen sequenced in a study of monozygotic twins with inflammatory bowel disease. TCRdb re-called the 5' RACE reads and gives one entry per CDR3 protein, without DNA. This table holds about 150,000 distinct CDR3 sequences. The specimen sequenced was blood. Receptors were obtained from a human donor with ulcerative colitis or Crohn's disease, or a healthy co-twin of an affected twin (not recorded which).

The chain is built from TRBV7-2 and TRBJ1-1. The germline CDR1 and CDR2 sequences are SGHTA and FQGNSA. The CDR3 is 13 residues long. CDR3 amino acids: CASSLKVNTEAFF.

The chain combines TRBV4-1 with TRBJ1-3; without DNA, the TCRdb call of TRBD1 cannot be checked. This CDR3 is 16 amino acids long. Germline V gene sequence: CDR1 MGHRA, CDR2 YSYEKL. The CDR3 reads CASRGAGEVIGNTIYF.

This chain connects TRBV29-1 to TRBJ2-1. Germline V gives CDR1 SQVTM, CDR2 ANQGSEA. CDR3 size: 15 residues. The CDR3 sequence: CSVDDGGGVYNEQFF.

The rearrangement links TRBV10-3 to TRBJ1-3; checking the TCRdb D call of TRBD1 is not possible without DNA. Germline CDR1 is ENHRY and CDR2 is SYGVKD. This CDR3 has 16 amino acids. This CDR3 reads CAIALTRVTSGNTIYF.

The CDR3 loop reads CASSSDPQGYMNTEAFF. V and J are TRBV19 and TRBJ1-1; TCRdb designates TRBD1, a call that cannot be tested without DNA. Germline loops: CDR1 LNHDA, CDR2 SQIVND (reference sequence). This CDR3 has 17 amino acids. Full variable domain (remainder filled in from reference TRBV19 and TRBJ1-1): DGGITQSPKYLFRKEGQNVTLSCEQNLNHDAMYWYRQDPGQGLRLIYYSQIVNDFQKGDIAEGYSVSREKKESFPLTVTSAQKNPTAFYLCASSSDPQGYMNTEAFFGQGTRLTVV.

The rearrangement links TRBV4-3 to TRBJ1-1; lacking DNA, the TRBD1 call made by TCRdb goes unchecked. Germline CDR1 reads LGHNA; CDR2 reads YSLEER. The length of the CDR3 is 14 residues. CDR3: CASSERTQGTEAFF.

V gene TRBV6-5 combines with J gene TRBJ1-5. The CDR3 contains 14 residues. Per germline, CDR1 MNHEY and CDR2 SVGAGI. The CDR3 region is CASRLPGDHQPQHF.

This chain connects TRBV6-2 or TRBV6-3 to TRBJ2-5. This CDR3 spans 13 amino acids. Looked up from germline, CDR1 is MNHEY and CDR2 is SVGEGT. CDR3 sequence: CASSYLLQETQYF.

This chain uses TRBV6-6 with TRBJ2-7. Germline CDR1 reads MNHNY; CDR2 reads SVGAGI (reference sequence). This CDR3 has 13 residues. This chain's CDR3 is CASSYGYPYEQYF.

This chain links TRBV5-1 with TRBJ2-7; the TRBD2 assignment by TCRdb is unverifiable without DNA. The length of the CDR3 is 16 residues. The germline V gene has CDR1 SGHRS and CDR2 YFSETQ. CDR3 sequence reads: CASSSRLAGASYEQYF. Filled out from reference TRBV5-1 and TRBJ2-7, the complete variable domain reads KAGVTQTPRYLIKTRGQQVTLSCSPISGHRSVSWYQQTPGQGLQFLFEYFSETQRNKGNFPGRFSGRQFSNSRSEMNVSTLELGDSALYLCASSSRLAGASYEQYFGPGTRLTVT.

The chain employs TRBV20-1 and TRBJ2-7. The germline gives CDR1 DFQATT, CDR2 SNEGSKA (reference sequence). The CDR3 is 14 residues long. The CDR3 loop is CSARGLDLSYEQYF.

The V gene is TRBV20-1, the J gene TRBJ2-1; with no DNA, the TCRdb D assignment of TRBD1 cannot be verified. The CDR3 spans 15 residues. In germline, CDR1 is DFQATT, CDR2 SNEGSKA (reference sequence). CDR3: CSASRWTGTYNEQFF.

This chain uses TRBV24-1 with TRBJ2-7; TCRdb picks TRBD1, but there is no DNA to check that call. CDR1 is KGHDR, CDR2 SFDVKD, per germline. This CDR3 has 13 amino acids. The CDR3: CATSDPGNYEQYF.

The V gene is TRBV5-1, the J gene TRBJ2-7; the D call of TRBD1 rests on TCRdb alone, since no DNA is present to check it. The CDR3 has 15 residues. CDR1 and CDR2 (germline): SGHRS, YFSETQ. The CDR3 sequence is CASSLGQGGFYEQYF. Combining the CDR3 with reference TRBV5-1 and TRBJ2-7 gives the whole variable domain KAGVTQTPRYLIKTRGQQVTLSCSPISGHRSVSWYQQTPGQGLQFLFEYFSETQRNKGNFPGRFSGRQFSNSRSEMNVSTLELGDSALYLCASSLGQGGFYEQYFGPGTRLTVT.

This sequence joins TRBV6-4 and TRBJ2-2. The CDR3 contains 14 residues. Per the germline V gene, CDR1 is MRHNA and CDR2 is SNTAGT. The CDR3 reads CASSVSANTGELFF.

The V gene is TRBV6-5, the J gene TRBJ2-7; TCRdb picks TRBD1, but there is no DNA to check that call. Per the germline V gene, CDR1 is MNHEY and CDR2 is SVGAGI. CDR3 length equals 12 residues. CDR3 sequence reads: CASSYRGNEQYF.

The chain couples TRBV5-1 to TRBJ1-1; TCRdb gives TRBD1 as the D gene, but with no DNA this cannot be confirmed. The CDR3 loop spans 14 amino acids. CDR1 is SGHRS, CDR2 YFSETQ, per germline. This CDR3 is CASKPERGNTEAFF.

The chain employs TRBV7-3 and TRBJ2-3; with no DNA, the TCRdb D assignment of TRBD1 cannot be verified. Germline V gene data show CDR1 as SGHTA and CDR2 as FQGTGA. The CDR3 has 15 residues. The CDR3 here is CASSFGQGLTDTQYF.

J is TRBJ1-4 and V is TRBV5-1; the D call from TCRdb, TRBD1, cannot be confirmed without DNA. The germline V gene has CDR1 SGHRS and CDR2 YFSETQ. The CDR3 extends over 16 amino acids. CDR3 sequence reads: CASSLYGQGIGEKLFF.